Sequencing of this T cell receptor beta chain was carried out in a study of blood T cell repertoires in COVID-19. Study at large: The samples span acute and convalescent COVID-19 from the United States, Italy and Spain. From T cells, B-cell-depleted T cells, or PBMCs came the material, which was cDNA or gDNA.

CDR1 SQVTM and CDR2 ANQGSEA come from the germline V gene. The CDR3 has 15 amino acids. V was clipped by 4 bases and J by 9 bases; unmatched bases: 12. The cohort comprised adults aged about 18 to 100 years residing in 20 to 25 US areas. In the study's own analysis: Counts of nucleated cells, estimated from reference gene primer amplification, were obtained. Only in-frame clones appear in the TCRdb table, and some are missing; sequencing was by immunoSEQ multiplex PCR. The V and J calls and the clone size are those of that table, but D and trimming were determined from the DNA. The table has 310,000 or so clones, almost 90% seen once.

Specimen: PBMCs or T cells enriched from blood (not recorded which). The chain joins TRBV29-1 to TRBJ2-1; 10 bases match TRBD2. The TCR originated in a woman aged 18-35 years with acute COVID-19. The CDR3 nucleotides are TGCAGCGTTGGCCTCCTAGCGGGAGTGGGGGTTGAGCAGTTCTTC. Translated: CSVGLLAGVGVEQFF.